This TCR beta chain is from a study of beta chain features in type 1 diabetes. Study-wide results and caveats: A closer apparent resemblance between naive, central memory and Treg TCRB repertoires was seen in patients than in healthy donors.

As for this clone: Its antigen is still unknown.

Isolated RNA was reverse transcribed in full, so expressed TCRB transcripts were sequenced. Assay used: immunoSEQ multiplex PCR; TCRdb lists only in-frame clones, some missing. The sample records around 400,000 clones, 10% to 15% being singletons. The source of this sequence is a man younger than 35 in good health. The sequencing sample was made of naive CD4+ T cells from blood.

The CDR3 spells CASSLRGDRGTYEQYF. The DNA for the CDR3 is TGTGCCAGCAGCTTACGCGGGGACAGGGGAACCTACGAGCAGTACTTC. This chain joins TRBV9 and TRBJ2-7, with 10 bases identical to TRBD1. The CDR3 extends over 16 amino acids. V dropped 4 bases and J dropped 2; count of bases not matched to a gene: 9. Germline V CDR1 and CDR2: SGDLS, YYNGEE. Based on the CDR3 plus reference TRBV9 and TRBJ2-7, the full variable domain is DSGVTQTPKHLITATGQRVTLRCSPRSGDLSVYWYQQSLDQGLQFLIQYYNGEERAKGNILERFSAQQFPDLHSELNLSSLELGDSALYFCASSLRGDRGTYEQYFGPGTRLTVT.